Below, 23 T cell receptor beta chains from the same sample are listed, as sequenced in a study of control samples from healthy donors and cancer patients. Clones were read by immunoSEQ multiplex PCR, and TCRdb kept only the in-frame ones, dropping some. Among about 120,000 clones listed, 89% were seen once. Input material: blood. The receptors here all came from a man aged 45-60 years in good health.

As concerns this clone: Different DNA sequences within this sample yield the same CDR3. This rearrangement joins TRBV6-5 to TRBJ1-6; TRBD1 is a possible D gene (5 bases). The CDR3 extends over 15 amino acids. V was cut by 5 bases and J by 4 bases, with 12 bases left in between. Looked up from germline, CDR1 is MNHEY and CDR2 is SVGAGI. The CDR3 DNA sequence: TGTGCCAGCAGTCTACTGGGGGGATATAATTCACCCCTCCACTTT. It codes for CASSLLGGYNSPLHF.

V is TRBV14 and J is TRBJ1-1, with 7 nucleotides matching TRBD1. The germline V gene has CDR1 SGHDN and CDR2 FVKESK. V lost 4 bases to trimming and J lost 0 bases; unmatched junction nucleotides: 8. The CDR3 sequence is 16 residues long. The DNA for the CDR3 is TGTGCCAGCAGCCCTCGACAGGGCACCATGAACACTGAAGCTTTCTTT. Protein sequence: CASSPRQGTMNTEAFF. Together with reference TRBV14 and TRBJ1-1, the CDR3 gives the full variable domain: EAGVTQFPSHSVIEKGQTVTLRCDPISGHDNLYWYRRVMGKEIKFLLHFVKESKQDESGMPNNRFLAERTGGTYSTLKVQPAELEDSGVYFCASSPRQGTMNTEAFFGQGTRLTVV.

The V gene is TRBV2, the J gene TRBJ2-5; perhaps D is TRBD1 or TRBD2 (5 bases each). Deletions cut 7 bases from V and 5 bases from J, with 8 bases between. The CDR3 is made up of 11 amino acids. The V gene's germline CDR1 is SNHLY and CDR2 FYNNEI. CDR3 sequence reads: CASTEGETQYF. CDR3 nucleotide sequence: TGTGCCAGCACCGAGGGGGAGACCCAGTACTTC.

The V call is TRBV30, the J call TRBJ1-1; D might be TRBD1 (6 bases). This CDR3 is 16 amino acids long. Germline V gene sequence: CDR1 GTSNPN, CDR2 SVGIG (reference sequence). With 1 base removed from V and 0 bases from J, the gap between germline ends came to 15 bases. As DNA, the CDR3 is TGTGCCTGGAGTGACACAGGGCTGCGGATGAACACTGAAGCTTTCTTT. Residues: CAWSDTGLRMNTEAFF. The complete variable domain, with remaining parts taken from reference TRBV30 and TRBJ1-1, reads SQTIHQWPATLVQPVGSPLSLECTVEGTSNPNLYWYRQAAGRGLQLLFYSVGIGQISSEVPQNLSASRPQDRQFILSSKKLLLSDSGFYLCAWSDTGLRMNTEAFFGQGTRLTVV.

This chain's CDR3 is CASRSDGSSYEQYF. The DNA of the CDR3 is TGTGCCAGCAGGTCCGACGGAAGCTCCTACGAGCAGTACTTC. The chain recombines TRBV2 with TRBJ2-7; D is uncertain. This CDR3 spans 14 amino acids. Trimming removed 6 bases from V and 0 bases from J, with 12 bases in between. Germline assignment: CDR1 SNHLY and CDR2 FYNNEI. Combining the CDR3 with reference TRBV2 and TRBJ2-7 gives the whole variable domain EPEVTQTPSHQVTQMGQEVILRCVPISNHLYFYWYRQILGQKVEFLVSFYNNEISEKSEIFDDQFSVERPDGSNFTLKIRSTKLEDSAMYFCASRSDGSSYEQYFGPGTRLTVT.

The chain couples TRBV3-1 (or the pseudogene TRBV3-2) to TRBJ2-3; 9 bases fit TRBD1. The J segment lost 3 bases and the V segment lost 3 bases, leaving 7 bases of the junction unmatched. The CDR3 loop spans 16 amino acids. Germline CDR1 LGHDT, CDR2 YNNKEL (reference sequence). CDR3 residues: CASSQEGTGSTDTQYF. The CDR3 DNA follows: TGTGCCAGCAGCCAGGAAGGGACAGGGTCGACAGATACGCAGTATTTT.

The V call is TRBV29-1, the J call TRBJ2-3; 10 bases align to TRBD2. Germline-derived CDR1 and CDR2 are SQVTM and ANQGSEA. This CDR3 is 14 amino acids long. V dropped 6 bases and J dropped 1; count of bases not matched to a gene: 4. CDR3 nucleotide sequence: TGCAGCGTGGGACTAGCGTTTGGCACAGATACGCAGTATTTT. Protein: CSVGLAFGTDTQYF.

The chain uses TRBV6-5 and TRBJ2-7, with 12 bases fitting TRBD1. The CDR3 has 15 residues. V shed 8 bases, J shed 1 base, and the junction held 6 bases outside the gene matches. CDR1 and CDR2 from the germline V gene are MNHEY and SVGAGI. CDR3 sequence: CASLPGQGASYEQYF. The CDR3 DNA sequence: TGTGCCAGCCTACCGGGACAGGGGGCTTCCTACGAGCAGTACTTC.

This clone was counted between two and nine times. The chain recombines TRBV24-1 with TRBJ1-2; D uncertain. The V gene's germline CDR1 is KGHDR and CDR2 SFDVKD. This CDR3 region has 14 residues. Trimming stripped 4 bases from V and 3 bases from J, with 11 bases between. The CDR3 DNA reads as TGTGCCACCAGTGACCCAACAAATTACTATGGCTACACCTTC. It encodes CATSDPTNYYGYTF.

With regard to this clone: At one end, the junction sequence differs from germline, possibly due to a read error. The V gene is TRBV3-1 (or the pseudogene TRBV3-2), the J gene TRBJ1-2, with TRBD1 identical over 7 bases. This CDR3 comprises 12 residues. Germline V gene data show CDR1 as LGHDT and CDR2 as YNNKEL (reference sequence). As DNA, the CDR3 is TGTGCCAGCAGCCAGCGAGAGGGGACAGCTCGCTTC. Amino acids: CASSQREGTARF.

This chain connects TRBV3-1 (or the pseudogene TRBV3-2) to TRBJ1-1; 9 bases are shared with TRBD1. Germline V gives CDR1 LGHDT, CDR2 YNNKEL (reference sequence). Trimming cost V 3 bases and J 8 bases; bases outside gene matches: 7. CDR3 length equals 14 residues. The CDR3: CASSHPGQGGEAFF. The DNA for the CDR3 is TGTGCCAGCAGCCACCCGGGACAGGGAGGAGAAGCTTTCTTT.

The chain has TRBV27 and TRBJ1-2, with D tentatively TRBD1 (5 bases). The V and J ends lost 5 bases and 1 base respectively, with 8 bases between them. This CDR3 spans 13 amino acids. In germline, CDR1 is MNHEY, CDR2 SMNVEV (reference sequence). The DNA for the CDR3 is TGTGCCAGCAGTCGTCAGGGTAACTATGGCTACACCTTC. Protein: CASSRQGNYGYTF.

This clone showed up just once. The chain couples TRBV4-1 to TRBJ2-7, with a possible D match to TRBD2 (5 bases). Trimming took 1 base from V and 0 from J, leaving 10 bases between them. The CDR3 consists of 15 residues. Germline CDR1 reads MGHRA; CDR2 reads YSYEKL. The CDR3: CASSQALGSSYEQYF. Written as DNA, the CDR3 is TGCGCCAGCAGCCAAGCACTAGGGTCCTCCTACGAGCAGTACTTC.

In this sample, this clone turned up once. V gene TRBV5-1 combines with J gene TRBJ2-1, with 9 bases aligning to TRBD1. The CDR3 totals 16 residues. V shed 3 bases and J 8 bases; nucleotides not matched to a gene: 12. CDR1 is SGHRS, CDR2 YFSETQ, per germline. This chain's CDR3 is CASSWGQGTADDEQFF. CDR3 DNA: TGCGCCAGCAGCTGGGGACAGGGAACGGCAGACGATGAGCAGTTCTTC.

About this clone itself: At the DNA level, this CDR3 is encoded by other sequences in the same sample as well. DNA of the CDR3: TGCGCCAGCAGCCAAGATTGGGAGGGGGCGGACTATGGCTACACCTTC. This translates into CASSQDWEGADYGYTF. This rearrangement joins TRBV4-3 to TRBJ1-2, with TRBD1 matching 7 bases. The CDR3 runs to 16 residues. In germline, CDR1 is LGHNA, CDR2 YSLEER. V lost 0 bases, J lost 3 bases, and 7 bases stayed unmatched.

The chain uses TRBV11-3 and TRBJ2-2, with D maybe TRBD2 (6 bases). This CDR3 contains 14 residues. The V end was cut by 5 bases, the J end by 3 bases, with 10 bases between. From germline, CDR1 is SGHNT and CDR2 YENEEA. The CDR3 loop reads CASSPGLHTGELFF. CDR3 sequence (DNA): TGTGCCAGCAGCCCGGGACTTCACACCGGGGAGCTGTTTTTT.

V and J are TRBV7-7 and TRBJ2-5; 13 bases are a match to TRBD2. Germline loops: CDR1 SSHAT, CDR2 FNYEAQ (reference sequence). J lost 4 bases, V lost 5 bases, and 13 bases had no gene match. The CDR3 runs to 18 residues. Written as DNA, the CDR3 is TGTGCCAGCAGCCCTGGGACTAGCGGGATAGGCAGGGGAGAGACCCAGTACTTC. Protein: CASSPGTSGIGRGETQYF.

This clone has just a few counts. The V call is TRBV12-3 or TRBV12-4, the J call TRBJ1-2; D is undetermined. There are 12 residues in the CDR3. V shed 6 bases and J shed 4 bases, with 9 bases lying between them. The CDR3 coding sequence is TGTGCCAGCAGACTAAGGACCTATGGCTACACCTTC. As protein: CASRLRTYGYTF.

The chain joins TRBV12-3 or TRBV12-4 to TRBJ1-2; D might be TRBD1 (6 bases). CDR3 length: 12 residues. Trimming removed 5 bases from V and 7 bases from J, with 11 bases in between. For the CDR3, the DNA is TGTGCCAGCAGTCCCGGACAGCTTGGCTACACCTTC. Amino acid sequence: CASSPGQLGYTF.

The chain has TRBV6-1 and TRBJ2-1; 10 bases are shared with TRBD2. The trim removed 2 bases at V and 7 bases at J, leaving 5 bases unmatched. This CDR3 has 15 residues. Germline CDR1 reads MNHNS; CDR2 reads SASEGT. The CDR3 DNA follows: TGTGCCAGCAGTGAAACAGCGGGGGGGTATAATGAGCAGTTCTTC. Protein product: CASSETAGGYNEQFF.

The rearrangement uses TRBV12-3 or TRBV12-4 and TRBJ1-1, with D maybe TRBD1 (5 bases). The CDR3 contains 13 residues. Trimming took off 7 bases at V and 0 bases at J, with 9 bases between the two ends. The CDR3 DNA sequence: TGTGCCAGCAACCGGGGCATGAACACTGAAGCTTTCTTT. As protein: CASNRGMNTEAFF.

The chain joins TRBV7-8 to TRBJ2-3; D is possibly TRBD2 (6 bases). The CDR3 extends over 15 amino acids. V was shortened by 2 bases and J by 2 bases, with 11 bases between the two germline ends. The germline V gene has CDR1 SGHVS and CDR2 FQNEAQ. CDR3 sequence reads: CASSLLRDITDTQYF. The DNA for the CDR3 is TGTGCCAGCAGCTTACTGCGGGATATCACAGATACGCAGTATTTT.

In this sample, this clone turned up once. The chain uses TRBV29-1 and TRBJ1-6; weak D call: TRBD1 (6 bases). Looked up from germline, CDR1 is SQVTM and CDR2 is ANQGSEA. The CDR3 has 13 amino acids. Trimming took 6 bases from V and 4 from J, leaving 10 bases between them. This CDR3 is CSVTQGYNSPLHF. Written as DNA, the CDR3 is TGCAGCGTCACCCAGGGGTATAATTCACCCCTCCACTTT.